This entry features one TCR beta chain sequence. Which antigen it targets is not known. Base qualities are not at hand, and no much larger clone is one base apart. Between the V and J ends, shortened by 5 bases and 5 bases respectively, the junction contains 13 bases. The CDR3 measures 14 amino acids from cysteine to phenylalanine. The only DNA kept is the CDR3, 42 bases in frame from the first base. Based on the germline V gene, the CDR1 and CDR2 sequences are MGHDK and SYGVNS. The library was prepared using the immunoSEQ multiplex PCR assay. TCRdb re-hosts the immuneACCESS table, in-frame sequences only. Its copies lack some clones; in the studies checked, an unresolved V gene accounts for under half of them, and the cause for the rest is not known. The sample records around 94,000 clones, 90% of which are singletons. 3.5% to 4.5% of the sample is held by the ten biggest clonotypes. These data are taken from a study of control samples from healthy donors and cancer patients (dated by TCRdb to about 2020).

This sequence uses TRBV25-1 and TRBJ1-3, with no reliable assignment of the D segment. This TCR was sampled from a woman aged 18-30 years in good health. The specimen was blood. The CDR3 sequence is CASSSPGARNTIYF. The DNA sequence follows: TGTGCCAGCAGTTCACCGGGAGCGCGAAACACCATATATTTT.